The 32 T cell receptor beta chains below all came from one sample that was sequenced in a study of blood T cell repertoires in COVID-19. Using immunoSEQ multiplex PCR, the repertoire was profiled, and TCRdb retains in-frame clones only, with some absent. The profile shows tens of thousands of clones, 76% of them singletons. The sequenced sample consisted of peripheral blood. The receptors were gathered from a woman aged 80 or over with acute or convalescent COVID-19.

The chain employs TRBV24-1 and TRBJ1-4; TRBD1 agrees at 7 bases. This CDR3 has 16 amino acids. The V segment lost 2 bases and the J segment 4 bases; nucleotides outside the gene matches: 6. The germline gives CDR1 KGHDR, CDR2 SFDVKD. CDR3 in amino acids: CATSDSRDRDNEKLFF. The CDR3 nucleotides read TGTGCCACCAGTGATTCGAGAGACAGGGATAATGAAAAACTGTTTTTT.

The chain links TRBV6-6 to TRBJ1-1; D remains unclear. Germline loops: CDR1 MNHNY, CDR2 SVGAGI (reference sequence). The CDR3 is 12 residues long. V lost 6 bases and J 7 bases, leaving 12 bases between the germline ends. CDR3 residues: CASSHVLLEAFF. The CDR3 DNA follows: TGTGCCAGCAGCCACGTTTTACTTGAAGCTTTCTTT.

The chain couples TRBV7-2 to TRBJ2-3, with D possibly matching TRBD1 (9 bases). Deletions cut 5 bases from V and 5 bases from J, with 17 bases between. CDR1 and CDR2 from the germline V gene are SGHTA and FQGNSA. The CDR3 length is 15 residues. DNA for the CDR3: TGTGCCAGCAGCACGGGGGGGGACAGGGAAGATACGCAGTATTTT. Translating it yields CASSTGGDREDTQYF. Together with reference TRBV7-2 and TRBJ2-3, the CDR3 gives the full variable domain: GAGVSQSPSNKVTEKGKDVELRCDPISGHTALYWYRQSLGQGLEFLIYFQGNSAPDKSGLPSDRFSAERTGGSVSTLTIQRTQQEDSAVYLCASSTGGDREDTQYFGPGTRLTVL.

This clone occurred a few times. This rearrangement joins TRBV6-5 to TRBJ1-1, with TRBD1 matching 7 bases. V was clipped by 2 bases and J by 1 base; unmatched bases: 4. The CDR3 is 15 amino acids. The germline gives CDR1 MNHEY, CDR2 SVGAGI. As DNA, the CDR3 is TGTGCCAGCAGTTACCGGGCAGGGGGGAACACTGAAGCTTTCTTT. This translates into CASSYRAGGNTEAFF.

The V call is TRBV20-1, the J call TRBJ2-5, with TRBD1 as a possible D gene (5 bases). This CDR3 spans 12 amino acids. The germline V gene has CDR1 DFQATT and CDR2 SNEGSKA (reference sequence). The V end lost 3 bases, the J end lost 4 bases, and 9 bases lay between the germline ends. Here the CDR3 DNA reads TGCAGTGCTAGTGGTCAGGGAGAGACCCAGTACTTC. Protein product: CSASGQGETQYF.

The V and J genes are TRBV6-2 or TRBV6-3 and TRBJ2-5; no firm D call. The germline gives CDR1 MNHEY, CDR2 SVGEGT. The CDR3 is 12 residues long. V was cut by 7 bases and J by 4 bases, with 10 bases left in between. The CDR3 bases are TGTGCCAGCACCCCCTCCGGAGAGACCCAGTACTTC. Amino acid sequence: CASTPSGETQYF.

The chain joins TRBV4-2 to TRBJ2-3; 14 bases agree with TRBD2. Germline CDR1 LGHNA, CDR2 YNFKEQ. The CDR3 runs to 16 residues. After removal of 3 bases from V and 6 bases from J, the junction contained 5 bases not matched to a gene. This CDR3 reads CASSQETSGRGDTQYF. Written as DNA, the CDR3 is TGTGCCAGCAGCCAGGAGACTAGCGGGAGGGGGGATACGCAGTATTTT.

V usage is TRBV28 and J usage is TRBJ2-2; a weak D match, TRBD1 (6 bases). Germline V CDR1 and CDR2: MDHEN, SYDVKM. CDR3 size: 12 residues. V was trimmed by 6 bases and J by 9 bases, leaving 11 bases between them. CDR3 region: CASRTGIWELFF. The CDR3 DNA reads TGTGCCAGCAGAACAGGGATTTGGGAGCTGTTTTTT.

V gene TRBV28 combines with J gene TRBJ1-6, with TRBD1 identical over 9 bases. The length of the CDR3 is 15 residues. Germline loops: CDR1 MDHEN, CDR2 SYDVKM. With V trimmed by 6 bases and J by 6 bases, 6 bases remained unmatched. The CDR3 loop reads CASRPSDRGNSPLHF. In DNA form, the CDR3 reads TGTGCCAGCAGGCCTTCGGACAGGGGTAATTCACCCCTCCACTTT.

V gene TRBV6-5 combines with J gene TRBJ2-2, with 8 bases identical to TRBD1. The CDR3 has 15 amino acids. V lost 3 bases to trimming and J lost 7 bases; unmatched junction nucleotides: 7. CDR1 is MNHEY, CDR2 SVGAGI, per germline. For the CDR3, the DNA is TGTGCCAGCAGTTATAGCGGACAGGGAGGCGGGGAGCTGTTTTTT. This encodes CASSYSGQGGGELFF.

This clone was detected once. The CDR3 DNA follows: TGTGCCAGCAGTGAAGACAGGTGGAATCAGCCCCAGCATTTT. Protein product: CASSEDRWNQPQHF. The chain has TRBV2 and TRBJ1-5; tentatively, D is TRBD1 (5 bases). Germline CDR1 reads SNHLY; CDR2 reads FYNNEI. V lost 1 base, J lost 4 bases, and 8 bases lay in between. This CDR3 spans 14 amino acids.

The chain has TRBV1 and TRBJ2-1; the table's D call TRBD2 went unverified against the DNA. TRBV1 is a pseudogene. The CDR3 extends over 17 amino acids. The CDR3 spells CTSSQDRETHSYNEQFF. CDR3 nucleotides: TGCACCAGCAGCCAAGATCGGGAAACGCACTCCTACAATGAGCAGTTCTTC.

This clone has only one observation. The chain has TRBV7-3 and TRBJ2-1; TRBD1 aligns across 8 bases. CDR3 length equals 15 residues. V was pared by 5 bases and J by 0 bases, with 3 bases of the junction left unmatched. Per germline, CDR1 SGHTA and CDR2 FQGTGA. As DNA, the CDR3 is TGTGCCAGCAGCGTAGACAGGGGCTCCTACAATGAGCAGTTCTTC. Its protein product is CASSVDRGSYNEQFF.

About this clone itself: Other DNA sequences within the sample encode an identical CDR3. The rearrangement joins TRBV6-5 to TRBJ1-5; D is possibly TRBD1 (5 bases). Deletions cut 6 bases from V and 2 bases from J, with 14 bases between. In germline, CDR1 is MNHEY, CDR2 SVGAGI. The CDR3 covers 15 residues. In DNA, the CDR3 is TGTGCCAGCAGAAGAGGGACGGGGGGCAATCAGCCCCAGCATTTT. It yields the protein CASRRGTGGNQPQHF.

The chain carries TRBV2 and TRBJ1-4; possible D gene TRBD1, 5 bases. V was clipped by 7 bases and J by 3 bases, with 9 bases between them. The CDR3 has 13 amino acids. The germline V gene has CDR1 SNHLY and CDR2 FYNNEI. DNA of the CDR3: TGTGCCAGCACGCGGGGCTCTAATGAAAAACTGTTTTTT. Its translation is CASTRGSNEKLFF.

The chain carries TRBV7-9 and TRBJ1-3; D is possibly TRBD1 (6 bases). Deletions cut 7 bases from V and 9 bases from J, with 13 bases between. From germline, CDR1 is SEHNR and CDR2 FQNEAQ (reference sequence). The CDR3 is 12 amino acids. CDR3 sequence: CASTGEKITIYF. CDR3 DNA sequence: TGTGCCAGCACAGGGGAAAAGATCACCATATATTTT. Looking up the rest from reference TRBV7-9 and TRBJ1-3 gives the full variable domain: DTGVSQNPRHKITKRGQNVTFRCDPISEHNRLYWYRQTLGQGPEFLTYFQNEAQLEKSRLLSDRFSAERPKGSFSTLEIQRTEQGDSAMYLCASTGEKITIYFGEGSWLTVV.

This chain joins TRBV12-3 or TRBV12-4 and TRBJ2-3, with unresolved D. V shed 6 bases and J shed 7 bases, with 11 bases lying between them. CDR3 length: 12 amino acids. This chain's CDR3 is CASSHTQYTQYF. As DNA, the CDR3 is TGTGCCAGCAGCCACACCCAATATACGCAGTATTTT.

The CDR3 DNA reads as TGTGCCAGCAGGCGGACAGGTAGCAATCAGCCCCAGCATTTT. Translation gives CASRRTGSNQPQHF. The chain couples TRBV27 to TRBJ1-5, with 7 bases that match TRBD1. The CDR3 contains 14 residues. Trimming removed 6 bases from V and 0 bases from J; junction bases left unmatched: 2. Germline V gene sequence: CDR1 MNHEY, CDR2 SMNVEV (reference sequence).

The chain carries TRBV11-3 and TRBJ2-1, with 9 bases identical to TRBD1. The germline V gene has CDR1 SGHNT and CDR2 YENEEA. The CDR3 loop spans 15 amino acids. V gave up 4 bases and J gave up 4 bases; unmatched junction bases: 5. The chain's CDR3 is CASSSTGGRYNEQFF. DNA of the CDR3: TGTGCCAGCAGCTCGACAGGGGGTCGATACAATGAGCAGTTCTTC. The whole variable domain, remainder taken from reference TRBV11-3 and TRBJ2-1, is EAGVVQSPRYKIIEKKQPVAFWCNPISGHNTLYWYLQNLGQGPELLIRYENEEAVDDSQLPKDRFSAERLKGVDSTLKIQPAELGDSAVYLCASSSTGGRYNEQFFGPGTRLTVL.

The V call is TRBV7-9, the J call TRBJ1-3; no clear D. Trimming pared 1 base from V and 0 bases from J, leaving 4 bases between. CDR1 SEHNR and CDR2 FQNEAQ come from the germline V gene (reference sequence). The CDR3 length is 14 residues. The CDR3 sequence is CASSLVLSGNTIYF. CDR3 nucleotide sequence: TGTGCCAGCAGCTTAGTCCTCTCTGGAAACACCATATATTTT.

The chain has TRBV29-1 and TRBJ2-3; the match to TRBD1 covers 7 bases. V shed 3 bases and J 3 bases; nucleotides not matched to a gene: 9. Per germline, CDR1 SQVTM and CDR2 ANQGSEA. CDR3 length: 15 residues. The CDR3 loop reads CSVDHTGVGTDTQYF. CDR3 DNA: TGCAGCGTTGACCACACAGGGGTTGGGACAGATACGCAGTATTTT.

The chain is built from TRBV29-1 and TRBJ1-4; D is uncertain. The CDR3 loop spans 12 amino acids. Germline V lookup: CDR1 SQVTM, CDR2 ANQGSEA. V gave up 4 bases and J gave up 2 bases, with 5 bases separating them. For the CDR3, the DNA is TGCAGCGTTGGGCAGACTAATGAAAAACTGTTTTTT. It is translated as CSVGQTNEKLFF.

This clone was picked up a small number of times. The J gene is TRBJ2-7, the V gene TRBV18, with a weak D call TRBD2 (6 bases). V was trimmed by 4 bases and J by 6 bases, leaving 25 bases between them. Germline CDR1 and CDR2: KGHSH and LQKENI. The CDR3 is 17 residues long. The CDR3 nucleotides read TGTGCCAGCTCACAAGCCCTAACCGGGACTCCGCCGGGCGAGCAGTACTTC. This encodes CASSQALTGTPPGEQYF.

This chain connects TRBV7-2 to TRBJ2-7; TRBD1 might be the D (6 bases). The V end lost 4 bases, the J end lost 2 bases, and 15 bases lay between the germline ends. Germline assignment: CDR1 SGHTA and CDR2 FQGNSA. CDR3 length: 15 amino acids. CDR3 sequence (DNA): TGTGCCAGCAGCTATTCGGCAGGGGAAACCTACGAGCAGTACTTC. Translated: CASSYSAGETYEQYF.

This clone was detected only a few times. This sequence joins TRBV7-3 and TRBJ2-3, with D perhaps TRBD2 (5 bases). This CDR3 spans 14 amino acids. V lost 0 bases and J lost 2, with 6 bases in between. Germline CDR1 is SGHTA and CDR2 is FQGTGA. CDR3 sequence reads: CASSLTGLTDTQYF. As DNA, the CDR3 is TGTGCCAGCAGCTTAACCGGACTCACAGATACGCAGTATTTT.

The rearrangement joins TRBV18 to TRBJ1-5; 8 nucleotides agree with TRBD1. In germline, CDR1 is KGHSH, CDR2 LQKENI. This CDR3 comprises 14 residues. V shed 3 bases and J 5 bases; nucleotides not matched to a gene: 3. CDR3 sequence: CASSPSGGDQPQHF. Written as DNA, the CDR3 is TGTGCCAGCTCACCGTCAGGGGGCGATCAGCCCCAGCATTTT.

With respect to this clone: Other DNA sequences in this specimen translate into the identical CDR3. V usage is TRBV28 and J usage is TRBJ2-3, with TRBD2 identical over 10 bases. The CDR3 covers 16 residues. Losses at the gene ends were 5 bases for V and 0 bases for J; bases not matched to a gene: 5. Germline values: CDR1 MDHEN, CDR2 SYDVKM. The DNA of the CDR3 is TGTGCCAGCAGTCTCGGACTAGCGGCTAGCACAGATACGCAGTATTTT. Its translation: CASSLGLAASTDTQYF.

This chain connects TRBV5-1 to TRBJ2-7, with a weak D call TRBD1 (6 bases). CDR3 length: 14 amino acids. Germline V gene data show CDR1 as SGHRS and CDR2 as YFSETQ. The germline V and J ends were trimmed by 2 bases and 2 bases, with 11 bases remaining between them. CDR3 sequence: CASSFADRPYEQYF. The DNA of the CDR3 is TGCGCCAGCAGCTTTGCGGACAGACCCTACGAGCAGTACTTC.

The rearrangement links TRBV11-3 to TRBJ2-2; 9 bases map to TRBD2. Germline V gene sequence: CDR1 SGHNT, CDR2 YENEEA. This CDR3 is built from 15 residues. With V trimmed by 5 bases and J by 4 bases, 5 bases remained unmatched. The CDR3 sequence is CASSLSGSTTGELFF. In DNA form, the CDR3 reads TGTGCCAGCAGCCTTAGCGGGAGCACCACCGGGGAGCTGTTTTTT.

Note on this clone: A junction end diverges from the germline sequence, so it may reflect a read error. The chain couples TRBV3-1 (or the pseudogene TRBV3-2) to TRBJ2-5; D remains unclear. Germline-derived CDR1 and CDR2 are LGHDT and YNNKEL (reference sequence). CDR3 size: 12 residues. The CDR3 sequence is CASSQAREAQYF. Here the CDR3 DNA reads TGTGCCAGCAGCCAAGCTCGAGAGGCCCAGTACTTC.

The rearrangement joins TRBV3-1 (or the pseudogene TRBV3-2) to TRBJ2-2; 8 positions match TRBD1. CDR1 is LGHDT, CDR2 YNNKEL, per germline (reference sequence). The CDR3 covers 15 residues. V shed 4 bases, J shed 5 bases, and the junction held 6 bases outside the gene matches. The CDR3 DNA sequence: TGTGCCAGCAGCCTTAGACAGGGGAAAACCGGGGAGCTGTTTTTT. As protein: CASSLRQGKTGELFF.

The rearrangement uses TRBV28 and TRBJ2-1; 10 nucleotides align to TRBD2. The germline CDR1 and CDR2 sequences are MDHEN and SYDVKM. Trimming removed 5 bases from V and 8 bases from J; junction bases left unmatched: 15. This CDR3 has 17 amino acids. The chain's CDR3 is CASSPETSGMRGDEQFF. CDR3 nucleotides: TGTGCCAGCAGTCCGGAAACTAGCGGGATGAGGGGCGATGAGCAGTTCTTC.